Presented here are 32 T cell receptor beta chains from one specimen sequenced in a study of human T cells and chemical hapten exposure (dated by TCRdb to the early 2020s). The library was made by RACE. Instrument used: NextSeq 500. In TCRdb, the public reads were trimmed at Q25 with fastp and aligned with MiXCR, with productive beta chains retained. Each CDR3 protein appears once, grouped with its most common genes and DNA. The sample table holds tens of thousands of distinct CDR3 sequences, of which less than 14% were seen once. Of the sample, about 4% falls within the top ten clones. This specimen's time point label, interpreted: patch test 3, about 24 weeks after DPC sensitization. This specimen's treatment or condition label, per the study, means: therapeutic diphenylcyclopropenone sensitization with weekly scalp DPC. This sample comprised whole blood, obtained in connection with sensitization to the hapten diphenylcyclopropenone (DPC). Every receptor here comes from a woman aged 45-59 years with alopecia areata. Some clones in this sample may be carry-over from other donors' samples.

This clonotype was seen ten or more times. The CDR3 coding sequence is TGCAGCGTTACGACCGGAGGATCCTACGAGCAGTACTTC. This encodes CSVTTGGSYEQYF. The genes are TRBV29-1 and TRBJ2-7; possible D gene TRBD2, 5 bases. This CDR3 has 13 residues. Germline CDR1 and CDR2: SQVTM and ANQGSEA. V lost 5 bases to trimming and J lost 1 base, with 12 bases between them.

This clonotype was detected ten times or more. CDR3: CASSYSWTWNTGELFF. In DNA, the CDR3 is TGTGCCAGCAGTTACTCGTGGACCTGGAACACCGGGGAGCTGTTTTTT. The genes are TRBV6-5 and TRBJ2-2; D remains unclear. The CDR3 contains 16 residues. Germline CDR1 reads MNHEY; CDR2 reads SVGAGI. V lost 0 bases to trimming and J lost 1 base, with 9 bases between them.

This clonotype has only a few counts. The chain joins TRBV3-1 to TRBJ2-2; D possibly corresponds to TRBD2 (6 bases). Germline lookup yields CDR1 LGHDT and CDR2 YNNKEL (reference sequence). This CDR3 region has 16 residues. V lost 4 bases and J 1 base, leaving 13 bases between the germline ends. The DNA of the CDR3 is TGTGCCAGCAGCCTAAGTGGCGGGGTGAACACCGGGGAGCTGTTTTTT. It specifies CASSLSGGVNTGELFF.

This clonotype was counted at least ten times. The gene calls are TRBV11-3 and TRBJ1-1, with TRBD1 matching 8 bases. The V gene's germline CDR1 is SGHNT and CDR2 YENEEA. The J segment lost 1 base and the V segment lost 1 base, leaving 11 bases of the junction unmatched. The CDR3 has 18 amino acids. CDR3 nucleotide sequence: TGTGCCAGCAGCTTAGGGGACAGGATCGGACCGGGGAACACTGAAGCTTTCTTT. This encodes CASSLGDRIGPGNTEAFF. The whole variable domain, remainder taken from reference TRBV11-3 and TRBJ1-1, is EAGVVQSPRYKIIEKKQPVAFWCNPISGHNTLYWYLQNLGQGPELLIRYENEEAVDDSQLPKDRFSAERLKGVDSTLKIQPAELGDSAVYLCASSLGDRIGPGNTEAFFGQGTRLTVV.

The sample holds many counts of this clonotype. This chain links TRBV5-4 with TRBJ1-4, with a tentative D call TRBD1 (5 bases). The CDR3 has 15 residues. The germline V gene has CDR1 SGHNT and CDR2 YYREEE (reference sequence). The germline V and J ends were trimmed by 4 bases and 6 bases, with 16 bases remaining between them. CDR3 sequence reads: CASSRAGPGDEKLFF. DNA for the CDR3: TGTGCCAGCAGCCGGGCGGGGCCTGGCGATGAAAAACTGTTTTTT.

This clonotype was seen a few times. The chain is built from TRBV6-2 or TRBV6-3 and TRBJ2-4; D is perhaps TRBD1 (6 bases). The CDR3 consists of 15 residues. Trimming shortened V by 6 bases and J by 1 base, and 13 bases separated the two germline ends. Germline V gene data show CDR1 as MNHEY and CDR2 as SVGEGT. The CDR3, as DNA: TGTGCCAGCAGCTGGGGCCAGGGGGCCAAAAACATTCAGTACTTC. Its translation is CASSWGQGAKNIQYF.

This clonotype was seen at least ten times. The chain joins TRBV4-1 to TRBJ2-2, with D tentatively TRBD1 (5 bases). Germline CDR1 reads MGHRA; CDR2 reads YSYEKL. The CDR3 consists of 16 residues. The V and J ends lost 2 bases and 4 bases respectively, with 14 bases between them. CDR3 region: CASSQLDMGFTGELFF. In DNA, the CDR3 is TGCGCCAGCAGCCAACTGGACATGGGGTTCACCGGGGAGCTGTTTTTT.

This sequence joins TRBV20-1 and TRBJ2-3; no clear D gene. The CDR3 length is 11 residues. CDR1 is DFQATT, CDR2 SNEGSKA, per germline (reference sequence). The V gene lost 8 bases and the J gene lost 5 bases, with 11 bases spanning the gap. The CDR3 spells CSPSLGDTQYF. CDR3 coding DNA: TGCAGTCCTTCGCTAGGAGATACGCAGTATTTT.

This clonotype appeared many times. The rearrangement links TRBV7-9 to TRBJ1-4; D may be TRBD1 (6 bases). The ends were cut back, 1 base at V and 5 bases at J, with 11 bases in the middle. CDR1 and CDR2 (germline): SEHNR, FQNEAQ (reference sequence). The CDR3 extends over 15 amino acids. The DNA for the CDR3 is TGTGCCAGCAGCTTAGGCGACAGGAGAAATGAAAAACTGTTTTTT. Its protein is CASSLGDRRNEKLFF.

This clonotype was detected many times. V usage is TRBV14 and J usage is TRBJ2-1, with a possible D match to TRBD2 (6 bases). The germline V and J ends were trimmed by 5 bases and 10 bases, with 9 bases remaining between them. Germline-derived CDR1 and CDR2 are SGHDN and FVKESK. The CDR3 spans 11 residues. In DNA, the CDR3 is TGTGCCAGCAGCACTAGCTTCGAGCAGTTCTTC. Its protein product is CASSTSFEQFF.

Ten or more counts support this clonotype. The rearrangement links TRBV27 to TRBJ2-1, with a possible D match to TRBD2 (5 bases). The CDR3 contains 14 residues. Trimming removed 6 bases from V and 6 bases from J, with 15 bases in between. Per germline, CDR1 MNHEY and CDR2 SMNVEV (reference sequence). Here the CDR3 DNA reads TGTGCCAGCAGATACTTTAGCGCTTTCAATGAGCAGTTCTTC. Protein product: CASRYFSAFNEQFF.

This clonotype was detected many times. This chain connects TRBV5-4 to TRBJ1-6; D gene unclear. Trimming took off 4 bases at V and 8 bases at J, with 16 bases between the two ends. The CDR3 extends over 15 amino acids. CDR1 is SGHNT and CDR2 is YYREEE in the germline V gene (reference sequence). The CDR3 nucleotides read TGTGCCAGCAGCCGACCCCCTATCGGGGATTCACCCCTCCACTTT. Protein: CASSRPPIGDSPLHF.

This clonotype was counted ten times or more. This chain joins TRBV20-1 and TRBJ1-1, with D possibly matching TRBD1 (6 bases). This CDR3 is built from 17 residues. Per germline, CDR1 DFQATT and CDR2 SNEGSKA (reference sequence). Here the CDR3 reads CSSKMGQRNIQNTEAFF. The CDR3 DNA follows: TGCAGCTCAAAAATGGGACAAAGGAATATTCAGAACACTGAAGCTTTCTTT.

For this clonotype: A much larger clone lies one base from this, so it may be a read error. The CDR3 DNA reads TGTGCCAGCAGTATCGGGACCGTCTCTGGAAACACCATATATTTT. Translating it yields CASSIGTVSGNTIYF. The J gene is TRBJ1-3, the V gene TRBV6-5; tentative D call: TRBD1 (5 bases). Germline V lookup: CDR1 MNHEY, CDR2 SVGAGI. This CDR3 region has 15 residues. Deletions cut 5 bases from V and 0 bases from J, with 11 bases between.

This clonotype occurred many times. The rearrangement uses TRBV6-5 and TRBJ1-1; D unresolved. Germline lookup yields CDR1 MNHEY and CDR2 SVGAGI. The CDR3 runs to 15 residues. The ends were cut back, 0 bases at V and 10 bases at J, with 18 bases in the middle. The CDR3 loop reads CASSYSKSRSHRAFF. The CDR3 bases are TGTGCCAGCAGTTACTCGAAGTCACGGAGTCACCGAGCTTTCTTT.

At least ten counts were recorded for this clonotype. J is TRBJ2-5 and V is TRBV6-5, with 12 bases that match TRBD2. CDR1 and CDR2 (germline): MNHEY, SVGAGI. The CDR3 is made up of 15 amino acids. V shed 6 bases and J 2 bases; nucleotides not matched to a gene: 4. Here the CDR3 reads CASSSGLAGQETQYF. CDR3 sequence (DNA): TGTGCCAGCAGCTCCGGACTAGCGGGGCAAGAGACCCAGTACTTC.

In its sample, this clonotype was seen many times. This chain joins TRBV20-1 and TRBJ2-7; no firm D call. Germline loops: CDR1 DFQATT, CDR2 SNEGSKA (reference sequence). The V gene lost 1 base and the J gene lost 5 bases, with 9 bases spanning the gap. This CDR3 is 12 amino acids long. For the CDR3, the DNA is TGCAGTGCTAGAGGGATGGACCACGAGCAGTACTTC. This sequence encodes CSARGMDHEQYF.

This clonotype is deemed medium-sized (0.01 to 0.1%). The CDR3 spells CASSGRGETFF. The CDR3 DNA reads as TGTGCCAGCAGTGGAAGGGGGGAAACGTTCTTC. This chain uses TRBV12-3 or TRBV12-4 with TRBJ2-1; D tentatively fits TRBD1 or TRBD2 (6 bases each). Trimming shortened V by 5 bases and J by 15 bases, and 14 bases separated the two germline ends. This CDR3 has 11 amino acids.

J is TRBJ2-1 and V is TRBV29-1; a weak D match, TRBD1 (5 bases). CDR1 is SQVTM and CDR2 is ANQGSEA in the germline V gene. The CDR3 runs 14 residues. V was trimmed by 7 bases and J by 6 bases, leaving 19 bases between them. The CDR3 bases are TGCAGCGGCACAGGCTTTGAGATCTCCAATGAGCAGTTCTTC. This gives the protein CSGTGFEISNEQFF.

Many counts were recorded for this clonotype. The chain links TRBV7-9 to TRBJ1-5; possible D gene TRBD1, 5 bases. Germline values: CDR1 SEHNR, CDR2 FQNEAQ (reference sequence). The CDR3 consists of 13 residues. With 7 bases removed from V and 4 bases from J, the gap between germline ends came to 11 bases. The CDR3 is CASTREGNQPQHF. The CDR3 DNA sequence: TGTGCCAGCACCCGAGAGGGGAATCAGCCCCAGCATTTT.

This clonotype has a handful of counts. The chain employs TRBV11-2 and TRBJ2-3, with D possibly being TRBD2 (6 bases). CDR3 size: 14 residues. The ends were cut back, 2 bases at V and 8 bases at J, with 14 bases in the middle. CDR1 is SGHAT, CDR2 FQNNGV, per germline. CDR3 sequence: CASSLRDLSGTQYF. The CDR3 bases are TGTGCCAGCAGCTTACGGGACTTGTCGGGTACGCAGTATTTT.

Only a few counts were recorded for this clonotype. Here the CDR3 DNA reads TGTGCCAGCAGCTTAAGAGGGGTTAACACCGGGGAGCTGTTTTTT. It specifies CASSLRGVNTGELFF. The V and J genes are TRBV11-3 and TRBJ2-2; TRBD1 or TRBD2 may be the D gene (5 bases each). The CDR3 length is 15 residues. Germline-derived CDR1 and CDR2 are SGHNT and YENEEA. The germline V and J ends were trimmed by 2 bases and 2 bases, with 9 bases remaining between them. Variable domain in full (rest from reference TRBV11-3 and TRBJ2-2): EAGVVQSPRYKIIEKKQPVAFWCNPISGHNTLYWYLQNLGQGPELLIRYENEEAVDDSQLPKDRFSAERLKGVDSTLKIQPAELGDSAVYLCASSLRGVNTGELFFGEGSRLTVL.

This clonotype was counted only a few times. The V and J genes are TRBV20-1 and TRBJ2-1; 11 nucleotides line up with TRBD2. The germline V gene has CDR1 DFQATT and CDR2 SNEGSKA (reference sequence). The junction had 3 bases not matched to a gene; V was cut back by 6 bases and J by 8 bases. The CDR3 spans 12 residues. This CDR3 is CSATSGIHEQFF. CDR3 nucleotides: TGCAGTGCGACTAGCGGGATCCATGAGCAGTTCTTC.

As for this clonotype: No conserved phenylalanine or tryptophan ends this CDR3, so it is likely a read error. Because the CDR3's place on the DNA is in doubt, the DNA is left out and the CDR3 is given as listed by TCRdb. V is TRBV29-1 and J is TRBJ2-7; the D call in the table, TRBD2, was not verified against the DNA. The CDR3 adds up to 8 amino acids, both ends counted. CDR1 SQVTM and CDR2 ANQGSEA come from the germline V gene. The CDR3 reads CSVGGLLI.

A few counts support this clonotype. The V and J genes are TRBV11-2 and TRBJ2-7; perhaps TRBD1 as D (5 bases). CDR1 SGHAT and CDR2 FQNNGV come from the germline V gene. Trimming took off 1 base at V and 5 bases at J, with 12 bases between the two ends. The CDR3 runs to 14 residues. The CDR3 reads CASSLAQAVHEQYF. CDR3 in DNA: TGTGCCAGCAGCTTAGCACAGGCAGTCCACGAGCAGTACTTC.

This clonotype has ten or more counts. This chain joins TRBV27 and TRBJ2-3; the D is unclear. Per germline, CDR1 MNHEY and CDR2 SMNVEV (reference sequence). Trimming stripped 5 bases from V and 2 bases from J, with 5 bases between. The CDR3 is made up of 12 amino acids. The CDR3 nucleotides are TGTGCCAGCAGTACTACCACAGATACGCAGTATTTT. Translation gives CASSTTTDTQYF.

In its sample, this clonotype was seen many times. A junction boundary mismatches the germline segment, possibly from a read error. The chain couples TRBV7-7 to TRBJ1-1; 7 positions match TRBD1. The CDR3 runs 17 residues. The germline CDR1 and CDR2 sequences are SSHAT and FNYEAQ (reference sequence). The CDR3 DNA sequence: TGTGCTAGCAGCTTAGGGGGGGGGACAGCGATGAACACTGAAGCTTTCTTT. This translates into CASSLGGGTAMNTEAFF.

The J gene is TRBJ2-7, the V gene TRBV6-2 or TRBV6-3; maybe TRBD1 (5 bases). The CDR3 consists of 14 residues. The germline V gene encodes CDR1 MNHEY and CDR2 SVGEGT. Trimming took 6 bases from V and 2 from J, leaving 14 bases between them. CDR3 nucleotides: TGTGCCAGCAGCCCCCGACAGCCCGCCTACGAGCAGTACTTC. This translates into CASSPRQPAYEQYF.

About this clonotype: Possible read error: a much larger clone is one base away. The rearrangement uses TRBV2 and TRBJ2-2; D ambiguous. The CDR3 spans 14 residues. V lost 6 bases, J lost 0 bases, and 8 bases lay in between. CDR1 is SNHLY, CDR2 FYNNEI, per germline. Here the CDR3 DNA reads TGTGCCAGCAGGGCACTATCGAACACCGGGGAGCTGTTTTTT. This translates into CASRALSNTGELFF. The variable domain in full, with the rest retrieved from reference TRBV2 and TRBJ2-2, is EPEVTQTPSHQVTQMGQEVILRCVPISNHLYFYWYRQILGQKVEFLVSFYNNEISEKSEIFDDQFSVERPDGSNFTLKIRSTKLEDSAMYFCASRALSNTGELFFGEGSRLTVL.

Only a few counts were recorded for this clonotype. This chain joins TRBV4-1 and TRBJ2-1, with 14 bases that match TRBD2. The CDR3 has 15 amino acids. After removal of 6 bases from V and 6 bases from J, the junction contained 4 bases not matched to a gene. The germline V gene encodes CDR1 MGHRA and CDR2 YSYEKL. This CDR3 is CASRGLAGDVNEQFF. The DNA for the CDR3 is TGCGCCAGCAGGGGACTAGCGGGAGACGTCAATGAGCAGTTCTTC.

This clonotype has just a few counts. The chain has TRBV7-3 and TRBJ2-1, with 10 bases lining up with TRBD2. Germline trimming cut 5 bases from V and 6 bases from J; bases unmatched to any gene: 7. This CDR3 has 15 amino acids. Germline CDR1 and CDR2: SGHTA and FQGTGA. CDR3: CASSHGLAAPNEQFF. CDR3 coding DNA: TGTGCCAGCAGCCACGGACTAGCGGCCCCCAATGAGCAGTTCTTC.

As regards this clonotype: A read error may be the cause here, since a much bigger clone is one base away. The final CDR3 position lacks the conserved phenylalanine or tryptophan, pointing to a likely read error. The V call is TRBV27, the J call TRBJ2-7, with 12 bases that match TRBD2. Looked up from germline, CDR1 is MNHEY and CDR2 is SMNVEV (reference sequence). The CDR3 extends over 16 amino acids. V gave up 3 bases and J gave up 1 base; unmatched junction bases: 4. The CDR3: CASSFSGTSGSYEQYL. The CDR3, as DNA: TGTGCCAGCAGTTTTTCCGGGACTAGCGGGTCCTACGAGCAGTACCTC.